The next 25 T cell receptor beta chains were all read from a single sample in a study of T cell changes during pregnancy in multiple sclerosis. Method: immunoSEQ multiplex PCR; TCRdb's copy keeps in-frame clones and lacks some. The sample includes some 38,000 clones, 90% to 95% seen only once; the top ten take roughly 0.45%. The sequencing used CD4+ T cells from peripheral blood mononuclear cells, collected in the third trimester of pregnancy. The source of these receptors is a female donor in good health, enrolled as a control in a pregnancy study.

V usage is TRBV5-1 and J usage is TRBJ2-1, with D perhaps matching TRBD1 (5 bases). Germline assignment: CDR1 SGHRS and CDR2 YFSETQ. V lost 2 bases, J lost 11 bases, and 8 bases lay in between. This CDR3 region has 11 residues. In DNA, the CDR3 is TGCGCCAGCAGCTTCGACAGTAAGCAGTTCTTC. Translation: CASSFDSKQFF.

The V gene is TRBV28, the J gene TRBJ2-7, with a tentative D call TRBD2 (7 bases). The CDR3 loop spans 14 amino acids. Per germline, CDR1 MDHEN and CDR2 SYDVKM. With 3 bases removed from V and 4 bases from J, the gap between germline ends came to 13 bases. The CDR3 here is CASSLAGAWYEQYF. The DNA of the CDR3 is TGTGCCAGCAGTTTGGCGGGGGCTTGGTACGAGCAGTACTTC.

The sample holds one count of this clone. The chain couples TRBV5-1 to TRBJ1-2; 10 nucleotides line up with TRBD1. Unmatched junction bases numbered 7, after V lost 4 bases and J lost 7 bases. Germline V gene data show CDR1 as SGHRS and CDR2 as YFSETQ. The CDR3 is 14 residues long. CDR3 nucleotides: TGCGCCAGCAGCGCGGCCGGGACAGGGGTTGGCTACACCTTC. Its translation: CASSAAGTGVGYTF. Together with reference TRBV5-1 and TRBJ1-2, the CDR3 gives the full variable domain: KAGVTQTPRYLIKTRGQQVTLSCSPISGHRSVSWYQQTPGQGLQFLFEYFSETQRNKGNFPGRFSGRQFSNSRSEMNVSTLELGDSALYLCASSAAGTGVGYTFGSGTRLTVV.

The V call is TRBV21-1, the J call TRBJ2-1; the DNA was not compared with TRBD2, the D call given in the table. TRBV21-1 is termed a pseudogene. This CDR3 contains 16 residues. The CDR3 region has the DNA TGTGCCAGCAGGCCAGAGGGCGGGGGCGCCTACAATGAGCAGTTCTTC. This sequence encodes CASRPEGGGAYNEQFF.

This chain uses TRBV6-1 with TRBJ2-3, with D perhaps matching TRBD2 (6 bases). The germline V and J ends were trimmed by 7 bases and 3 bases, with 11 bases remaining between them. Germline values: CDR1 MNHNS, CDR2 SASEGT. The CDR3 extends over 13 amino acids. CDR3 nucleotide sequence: TGTGCCAGCAATTCGGGGGAAACAGATACGCAGTATTTT. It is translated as CASNSGETDTQYF.

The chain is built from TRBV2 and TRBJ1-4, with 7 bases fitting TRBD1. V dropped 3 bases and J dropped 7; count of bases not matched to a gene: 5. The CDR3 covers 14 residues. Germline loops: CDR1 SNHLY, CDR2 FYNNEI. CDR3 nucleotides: TGTGCCAGCAGTGAGGCACCAGGGGGTGAAAAACTGTTTTTT. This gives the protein CASSEAPGGEKLFF.

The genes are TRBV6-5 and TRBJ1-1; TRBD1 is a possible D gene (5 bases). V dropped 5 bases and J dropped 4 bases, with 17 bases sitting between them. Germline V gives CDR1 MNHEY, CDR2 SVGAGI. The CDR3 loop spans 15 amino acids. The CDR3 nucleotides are TGTGCCAGCAGTCAACTCTCGACCGGGGGCACTGAAGCTTTCTTT. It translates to CASSQLSTGGTEAFF.

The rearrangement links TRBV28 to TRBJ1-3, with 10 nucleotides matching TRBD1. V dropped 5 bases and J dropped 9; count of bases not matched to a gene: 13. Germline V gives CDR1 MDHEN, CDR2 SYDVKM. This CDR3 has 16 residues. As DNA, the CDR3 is TGTGCCAGCAGTCCGGGGGGACAGGGGCTCGTCGGCACCATATATTTT. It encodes CASSPGGQGLVGTIYF. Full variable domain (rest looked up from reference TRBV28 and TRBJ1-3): DVKVTQSSRYLVKRTGEKVFLECVQDMDHENMFWYRQDPGLGLRLIYFSYDVKMKEKGDIPEGYSVSREKKERFSLILESASTNQTSMYLCASSPGGQGLVGTIYFGEGSWLTVV.

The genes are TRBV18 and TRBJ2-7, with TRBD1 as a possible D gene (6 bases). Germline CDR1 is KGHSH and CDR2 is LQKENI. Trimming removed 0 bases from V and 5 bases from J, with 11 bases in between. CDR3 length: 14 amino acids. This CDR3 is CASSPPADRNEQYF. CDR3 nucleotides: TGTGCCAGCTCACCACCGGCGGACAGAAACGAGCAGTACTTC.

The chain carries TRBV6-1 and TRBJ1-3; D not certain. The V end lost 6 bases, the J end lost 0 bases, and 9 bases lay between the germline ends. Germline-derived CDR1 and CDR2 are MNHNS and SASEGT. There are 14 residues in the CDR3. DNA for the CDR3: TGTGCCAGCAGCGCTAACGGCTCTGGAAACACCATATATTTT. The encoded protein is CASSANGSGNTIYF.

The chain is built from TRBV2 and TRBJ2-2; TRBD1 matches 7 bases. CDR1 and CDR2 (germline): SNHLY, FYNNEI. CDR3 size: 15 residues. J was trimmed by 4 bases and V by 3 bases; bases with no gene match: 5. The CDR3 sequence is CASSEKGAGTGELFF. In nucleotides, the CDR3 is TGTGCCAGCAGTGAGAAGGGGGCTGGCACCGGGGAGCTGTTTTTT.

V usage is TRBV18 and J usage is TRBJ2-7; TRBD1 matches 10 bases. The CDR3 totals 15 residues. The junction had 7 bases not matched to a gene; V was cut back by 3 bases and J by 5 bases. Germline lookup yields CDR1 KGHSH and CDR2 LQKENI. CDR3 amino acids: CASSPPTGGKDEQYF. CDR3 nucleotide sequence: TGTGCCAGCTCACCCCCGACAGGGGGCAAGGACGAGCAGTACTTC.

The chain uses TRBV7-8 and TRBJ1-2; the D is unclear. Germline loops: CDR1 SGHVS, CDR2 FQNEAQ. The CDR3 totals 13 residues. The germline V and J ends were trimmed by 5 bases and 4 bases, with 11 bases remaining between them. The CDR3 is CASSLTESYGYTF. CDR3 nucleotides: TGTGCCAGCAGCCTAACAGAGTCCTATGGCTACACCTTC.

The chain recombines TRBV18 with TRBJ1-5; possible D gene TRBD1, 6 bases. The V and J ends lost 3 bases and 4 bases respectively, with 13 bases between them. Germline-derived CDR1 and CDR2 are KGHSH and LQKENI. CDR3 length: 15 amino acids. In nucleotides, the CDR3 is TGTGCCAGCTCACCCGGCCAGGGGACGAATCAGCCCCAGCATTTT. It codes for CASSPGQGTNQPQHF.

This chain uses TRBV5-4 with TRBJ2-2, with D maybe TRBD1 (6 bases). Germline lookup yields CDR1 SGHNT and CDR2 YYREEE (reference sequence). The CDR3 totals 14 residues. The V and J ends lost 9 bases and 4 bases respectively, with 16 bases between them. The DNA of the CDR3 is TGTGCCACACGGTTTACAGGGCGCACCGGGGAGCTGTTTTTT. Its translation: CATRFTGRTGELFF.

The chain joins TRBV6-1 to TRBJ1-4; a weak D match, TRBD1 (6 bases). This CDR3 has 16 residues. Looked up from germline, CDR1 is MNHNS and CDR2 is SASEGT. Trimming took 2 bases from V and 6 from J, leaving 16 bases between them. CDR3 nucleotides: TGTGCCAGCAGTGAATGGCAGGGGCCCGGTTATGAAAAACTGTTTTTT. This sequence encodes CASSEWQGPGYEKLFF.

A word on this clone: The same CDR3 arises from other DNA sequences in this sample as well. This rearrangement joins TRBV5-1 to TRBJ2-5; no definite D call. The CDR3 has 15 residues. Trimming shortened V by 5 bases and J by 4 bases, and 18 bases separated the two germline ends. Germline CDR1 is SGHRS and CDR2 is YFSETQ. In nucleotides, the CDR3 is TGCGCCAGCAGTTACGGTAGCTCCTTCGGAGAGACCCAGTACTTC. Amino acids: CASSYGSSFGETQYF.

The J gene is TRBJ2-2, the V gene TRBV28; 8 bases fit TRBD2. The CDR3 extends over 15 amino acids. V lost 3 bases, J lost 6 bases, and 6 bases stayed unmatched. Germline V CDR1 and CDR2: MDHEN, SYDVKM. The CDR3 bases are TGTGCCAGCAGTTTGGGGACTAGATCATCCGGGGAGCTGTTTTTT. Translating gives CASSLGTRSSGELFF.

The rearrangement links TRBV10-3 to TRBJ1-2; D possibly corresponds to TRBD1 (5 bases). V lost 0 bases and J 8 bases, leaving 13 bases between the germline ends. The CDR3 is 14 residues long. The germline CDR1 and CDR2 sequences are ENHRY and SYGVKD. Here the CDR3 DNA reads TGTGCCATCAGTGAGTCGCAGGGCTCGGTGGGCTACACCTTC. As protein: CAISESQGSVGYTF.

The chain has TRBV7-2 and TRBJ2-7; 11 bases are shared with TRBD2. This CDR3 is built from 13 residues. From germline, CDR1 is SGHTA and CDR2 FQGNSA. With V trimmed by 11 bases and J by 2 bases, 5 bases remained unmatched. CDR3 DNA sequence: TGTGCCTCCGGACTAGCGGGTACCTACGAGCAGTACTTC. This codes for CASGLAGTYEQYF.

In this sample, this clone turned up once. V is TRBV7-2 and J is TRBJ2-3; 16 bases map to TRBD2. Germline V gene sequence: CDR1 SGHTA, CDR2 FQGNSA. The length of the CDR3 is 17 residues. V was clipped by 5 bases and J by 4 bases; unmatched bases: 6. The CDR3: CASSLGTSGGAPDTQYF. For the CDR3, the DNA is TGTGCCAGCAGCCTTGGGACTAGCGGGGGGGCCCCAGATACGCAGTATTTT.

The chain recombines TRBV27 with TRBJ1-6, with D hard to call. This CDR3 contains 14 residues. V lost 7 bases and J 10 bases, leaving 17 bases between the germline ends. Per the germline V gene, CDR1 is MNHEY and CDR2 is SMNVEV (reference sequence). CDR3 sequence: CASTLVGRGSPLHF. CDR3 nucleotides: TGTGCCAGCACCCTAGTGGGGAGAGGGTCACCCCTCCACTTT.

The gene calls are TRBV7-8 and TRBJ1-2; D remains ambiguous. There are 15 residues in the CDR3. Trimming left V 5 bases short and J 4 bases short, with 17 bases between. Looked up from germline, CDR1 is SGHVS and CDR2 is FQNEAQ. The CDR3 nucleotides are TGTGCCAGCAGCCCACAAACCACTGCGGGCTATGGCTACACCTTC. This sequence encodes CASSPQTTAGYGYTF.

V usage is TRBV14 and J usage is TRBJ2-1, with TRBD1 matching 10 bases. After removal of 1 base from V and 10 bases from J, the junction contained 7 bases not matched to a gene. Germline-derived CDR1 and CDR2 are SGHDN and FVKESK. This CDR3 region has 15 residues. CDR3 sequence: CASSQGQGARGEQFF. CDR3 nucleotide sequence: TGTGCCAGCAGCCAAGGACAGGGGGCCCGGGGGGAGCAGTTCTTC.

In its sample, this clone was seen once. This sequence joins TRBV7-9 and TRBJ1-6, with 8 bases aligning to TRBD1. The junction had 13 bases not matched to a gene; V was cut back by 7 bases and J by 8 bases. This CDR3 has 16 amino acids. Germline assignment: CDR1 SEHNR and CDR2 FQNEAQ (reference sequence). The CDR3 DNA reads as TGTGCCAGCACTGCACAGGGGGGAAATACGGATTCACCCCTCCACTTT. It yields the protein CASTAQGGNTDSPLHF.